Each of the 22 T cell receptor beta chains below was sequenced from the same sample in a study of OX40 agonist ivuxolimab in advanced cancers. Profiling relied on immunoSEQ multiplex PCR, and the TCRdb table lists in-frame clones only, not all of them. Here the sample spans more than 65,000 clones, approximately 90% being singletons. The sequences come from CD4+ or CD8+ T cells sorted from blood, collected in a trial of the OX40 agonist ivuxolimab. The origin of the receptors is an adult with an advanced solid tumor such as melanoma, head and neck, liver or kidney cancer.

This rearrangement joins TRBV5-6 to TRBJ2-3; 7 bases are a match to TRBD1. The CDR3 sequence is 14 residues long. Germline trimming cut 2 bases from V and 4 bases from J; bases unmatched to any gene: 4. Germline V gives CDR1 SGHDT, CDR2 YYEEEE. In nucleotides, the CDR3 is TGTGCCAGCAGCTTAGGAACAGGGGCAGATACGCAGTATTTT. Its protein product is CASSLGTGADTQYF.

This chain joins TRBV5-1 and TRBJ1-1; possible D gene TRBD1, 5 bases. CDR1 and CDR2 (germline): SGHRS, YFSETQ. V was clipped by 1 base and J by 0 bases, with 10 bases between them. The CDR3 sequence is 15 residues long. This chain's CDR3 is CASSLLGDLNTEAFF. The CDR3 coding sequence is TGCGCCAGCAGCTTGCTGGGGGACCTGAACACTGAAGCTTTCTTT.

This chain uses TRBV7-8 with TRBJ1-1, with no clear D. There are 13 residues in the CDR3. Germline CDR1 reads SGHVS; CDR2 reads FQNEAQ. The V end lost 0 bases, the J end lost 7 bases, and 9 bases lay between the germline ends. The CDR3 sequence is CASSLATSGEAFF. For the CDR3, the DNA is TGTGCCAGCAGCTTAGCTACCTCCGGTGAAGCTTTCTTT.

J is TRBJ2-3 and V is TRBV5-8; D may correspond to TRBD1 or TRBD2 (6 bases each). Germline CDR1 reads SGHTS; CDR2 reads YDEGEE. The CDR3 totals 16 residues. With 3 bases removed from V and 1 base from J, the gap between germline ends came to 15 bases. CDR3 sequence: CASSSVGGYGTDTQYF. CDR3 coding DNA: TGTGCCAGCAGCTCCGTGGGGGGCTATGGCACAGATACGCAGTATTTT.

This chain joins TRBV27 and TRBJ2-7; TRBD2 aligns across 8 bases. Germline CDR1 is MNHEY and CDR2 is SMNVEV (reference sequence). This CDR3 spans 18 amino acids. V dropped 5 bases and J dropped 3; count of bases not matched to a gene: 18. CDR3 sequence reads: CASSPPRLAGKKYYEQYF. DNA for the CDR3: TGTGCCAGCAGTCCTCCGAGGCTAGCGGGCAAGAAATACTACGAGCAGTACTTC.

This chain connects TRBV7-2 to TRBJ2-5; D gene ambiguous. Per germline, CDR1 SGHTA and CDR2 FQGNSA. This CDR3 has 17 amino acids. Trimming cost V 1 base and J 5 bases, with 20 bases left between them. CDR3 protein: CASSLGSQVYVLETQYF. As DNA, the CDR3 is TGTGCCAGCAGCTTAGGGTCCCAGGTCTATGTGTTGGAGACCCAGTACTTC. Full variable domain (missing parts from reference TRBV7-2 and TRBJ2-5): GAGVSQSPSNKVTEKGKDVELRCDPISGHTALYWYRQSLGQGLEFLIYFQGNSAPDKSGLPSDRFSAERTGGSVSTLTIQRTQQEDSAVYLCASSLGSQVYVLETQYFGPGTRLLVL.

This clone has just a few counts. This chain uses TRBV7-2 with TRBJ1-1, with 10 positions matching TRBD1. Germline-derived CDR1 and CDR2 are SGHTA and FQGNSA. The CDR3 loop spans 16 amino acids. Trimming removed 0 bases from V and 0 bases from J; junction bases left unmatched: 1. Here the CDR3 DNA reads TGTGCCAGCAGCTTAGCGGGGACAGGGGTGAACACTGAAGCTTTCTTT. It yields the protein CASSLAGTGVNTEAFF.

This rearrangement joins TRBV5-5 to TRBJ2-1; 9 nucleotides line up with TRBD2. Trimming cost V 6 bases and J 1 base; bases outside gene matches: 5. CDR3 length equals 15 residues. Germline-derived CDR1 and CDR2 are SGHKS and YYEKEE (reference sequence). This CDR3 reads CASTYSGGSYNEQFF. In nucleotides, the CDR3 is TGTGCCAGCACGTATAGCGGGGGTTCCTACAATGAGCAGTTCTTC.

The rearrangement joins TRBV18 to TRBJ2-2, with D unclear. Germline V gives CDR1 KGHSH, CDR2 LQKENI. V dropped 5 bases and J dropped 2 bases, with 6 bases sitting between them. The CDR3 runs 13 residues. As DNA, the CDR3 is TGTGCCAGCTCAGCGGTAAACACCGGGGAGCTGTTTTTT. Translation gives CASSAVNTGELFF.

This chain connects TRBV15 to TRBJ2-2; D is undetermined. Germline loops: CDR1 LNHNV, CDR2 YYDKDF (reference sequence). The CDR3 is 13 residues long. V was pared by 1 base and J by 5 bases, with 5 bases between. CDR3 sequence: CATSRGGTGELFF. Written as DNA, the CDR3 is TGTGCCACCAGCAGAGGGGGTACCGGGGAGCTGTTTTTT. The full variable domain, rest sourced from reference TRBV15 and TRBJ2-2, is DAMVIQNPRYQVTQFGKPVTLSCSQTLNHNVMYWYQQKSSQAPKLLFHYYDKDFNNEADTPDNFQSRRPNTSFCFLDIRSPGLGDTAMYLCATSRGGTGELFFGEGSRLTVL.

The chain joins TRBV4-2 to TRBJ2-4; 8 bases are shared with TRBD1. This CDR3 comprises 15 residues. Germline CDR1 and CDR2: LGHNA and YNFKEQ. J lost 5 bases, V lost 3 bases, and 6 bases had no gene match. In nucleotides, the CDR3 is TGTGCCAGCAGCCACAGTGGGACAGGCCAAAACATTCAGTACTTC. This encodes CASSHSGTGQNIQYF.

The CDR3 sequence is CASSEDRGSYNEQFF. The CDR3 bases are TGTGCCAGCAGTGAAGACAGGGGTAGCTACAATGAGCAGTTCTTC. V usage is TRBV2 and J usage is TRBJ2-1; 7 positions match TRBD1. Germline-derived CDR1 and CDR2 are SNHLY and FYNNEI. The V and J ends lost 1 base and 3 bases, in that order; junction bases with no gene match: 3. This CDR3 contains 15 residues.

The rearrangement uses TRBV6-6 and TRBJ2-1; possible D gene TRBD1, 6 bases. Germline loops: CDR1 MNHNY, CDR2 SVGAGI (reference sequence). Trimming shortened V by 7 bases and J by 8 bases, and 18 bases separated the two germline ends. There are 14 residues in the CDR3. The CDR3 loop reads CASTSYGGSDEQFF. The CDR3 DNA reads as TGTGCCAGCACCTCGTATGGGGGCTCGGATGAGCAGTTCTTC.

J is TRBJ1-1 and V is TRBV7-6, with TRBD1 as a possible D gene (6 bases). Germline CDR1 SGHVS, CDR2 FNYEAQ. The CDR3 is made up of 14 amino acids. The ends were cut back, 4 bases at V and 4 bases at J, with 13 bases in the middle. CDR3 sequence (DNA): TGTGCCAGCAGCTCAGGACAGATAGGCACTGAAGCTTTCTTT. Amino acids: CASSSGQIGTEAFF.

The chain links TRBV5-6 to TRBJ1-3; no clear D gene. The germline V gene has CDR1 SGHDT and CDR2 YYEEEE. Trimming pared 0 bases from V and 4 bases from J, leaving 5 bases between. This CDR3 comprises 13 residues. This chain's CDR3 is CASSLEGGNTIYF. In nucleotides, the CDR3 is TGTGCCAGCAGCTTGGAAGGGGGAAACACCATATATTTT. The variable domain in full, completed from reference TRBV5-6 and TRBJ1-3, reads DAGVTQSPTHLIKTRGQQVTLRCSPKSGHDTVSWYQQALGQGPQFIFQYYEEEERQRGNFPDRFSGHQFPNYSSELNVNALLLGDSALYLCASSLEGGNTIYFGEGSWLTVV.

About this clone: Other DNA variants within this sample encode the same CDR3. The rearrangement joins TRBV5-1 to TRBJ1-5, with D unresolved. Per the germline V gene, CDR1 is SGHRS and CDR2 is YFSETQ. This CDR3 contains 13 residues. With 0 bases removed from V and 1 base from J, the gap between germline ends came to 2 bases. This CDR3 is CASSLDSNQPQHF. CDR3 sequence (DNA): TGCGCCAGCAGCTTGGACAGCAATCAGCCCCAGCATTTT.

This clone was detected only a few times. This chain connects TRBV7-2 to TRBJ1-5, with 7 nucleotides matching TRBD1. The germline V gene has CDR1 SGHTA and CDR2 FQGNSA. J was trimmed by 4 bases and V by 1 base; bases with no gene match: 1. The CDR3 length is 14 residues. CDR3 nucleotides: TGTGCCAGCAGCTTAGGGACAGGAAATCAGCCCCAGCATTTT. This gives the protein CASSLGTGNQPQHF.

The chain links TRBV5-1 to TRBJ2-2; D may be TRBD2 (5 bases). V gave up 4 bases and J gave up 0 bases, with 10 bases separating them. CDR3 length: 15 amino acids. Germline V gives CDR1 SGHRS, CDR2 YFSETQ. CDR3: CASSRLATNTGELFF. The CDR3 nucleotides are TGCGCCAGCAGCCGGCTAGCTACGAACACCGGGGAGCTGTTTTTT.

This chain connects TRBV28 to TRBJ2-4, with D hard to call. The CDR3 covers 13 residues. V was trimmed by 6 bases and J by 1 base, leaving 7 bases between them. Germline CDR1 reads MDHEN; CDR2 reads SYDVKM. CDR3 residues: CASRPMAKNIQYF. In nucleotides, the CDR3 is TGTGCCAGCAGGCCGATGGCCAAAAACATTCAGTACTTC. Full variable domain (missing parts from reference TRBV28 and TRBJ2-4): DVKVTQSSRYLVKRTGEKVFLECVQDMDHENMFWYRQDPGLGLRLIYFSYDVKMKEKGDIPEGYSVSREKKERFSLILESASTNQTSMYLCASRPMAKNIQYFGAGTRLSVL.

The CDR3 nucleotides read TGCAGTGCTAGGCGGGACGTCGAGCAGTACTTC. Its translation is CSARRDVEQYF. The rearrangement links TRBV20-1 to TRBJ2-7; a possible D gene is TRBD2 (6 bases). V was trimmed by 3 bases and J by 6 bases, leaving 9 bases between them. The CDR3 totals 11 residues. Germline CDR1 reads DFQATT; CDR2 reads SNEGSKA (reference sequence).

The genes are TRBV19 and TRBJ1-1, with D possibly matching TRBD1 (5 bases). The germline V gene encodes CDR1 LNHDA and CDR2 SQIVND (reference sequence). Trimming shortened V by 7 bases and J by 0 bases, and 9 bases separated the two germline ends. The CDR3 has 13 residues. Here the CDR3 DNA reads TGTGCCAGTATTACGGACATGAACACTGAAGCTTTCTTT. It yields the protein CASITDMNTEAFF. The variable domain in full, with the rest retrieved from reference TRBV19 and TRBJ1-1, is DGGITQSPKYLFRKEGQNVTLSCEQNLNHDAMYWYRQDPGQGLRLIYYSQIVNDFQKGDIAEGYSVSREKKESFPLTVTSAQKNPTAFYLCASITDMNTEAFFGQGTRLTVV.

CDR3 sequence reads: CASSLFNLMRGSGRPTDTQYF. CDR3 nucleotide sequence: TGTGCCAGCAGTTTGTTTAATCTCATGAGGGGTAGCGGGAGACCAACAGATACGCAGTATTTT. The chain carries TRBV28 and TRBJ2-3; 9 bases are shared with TRBD2. The germline gives CDR1 MDHEN, CDR2 SYDVKM. With V trimmed by 3 bases and J by 3 bases, 22 bases remained unmatched. The CDR3 extends over 21 amino acids.